Listed here is a single TCR beta chain. Unique molecular identifiers were built into the TCRbeta library. TCRdb passed the PCR reads through MiXCR, listing each CDR3 protein once. The sample consists of 200,000 to 250,000 distinct CDR3 sequences, about 6.6% of them appearing once. CDR1 DFQATT and CDR2 SNEGSKA come from the germline V gene (reference sequence). This CDR3 is built from 16 residues. With 0 bases removed from V and 4 bases from J, the gap between germline ends came to 13 bases. The data are from a study of T-cell reconstitution after alpha-beta-depleted transplantation in children. This TCR came from a boy aged 2-9 years with acute lymphoblastic leukemia, due to receive a stem cell transplant. V is TRBV20-1 and J is TRBJ2-6; D might be TRBD1 (5 bases). The sample here was PBMCs, taken before TCRalphabeta/CD19-depleted stem cell transplant. For the CDR3, the DNA is TGCAGTGCTAGAGATGGCAGGGCAGGAGGGGCCAACGTCCTGACTTTC. Residues: CSARDGRAGGANVLTF.